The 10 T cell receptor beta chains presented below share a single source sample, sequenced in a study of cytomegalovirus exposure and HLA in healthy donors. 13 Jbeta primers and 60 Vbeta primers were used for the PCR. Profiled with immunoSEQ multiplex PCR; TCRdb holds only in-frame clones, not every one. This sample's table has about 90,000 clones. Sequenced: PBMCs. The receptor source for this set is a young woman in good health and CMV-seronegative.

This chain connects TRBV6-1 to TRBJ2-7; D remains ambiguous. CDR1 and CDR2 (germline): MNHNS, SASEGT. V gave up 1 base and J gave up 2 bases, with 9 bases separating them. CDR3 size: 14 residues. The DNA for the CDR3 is TGTGCCAGCAGTGAAGGCCCTTCTACCTACGAGCAGTACTTC. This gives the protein CASSEGPSTYEQYF.

DNA for the CDR3: TGTGCTCGGAGAGGTGGAGAGACCCAGTACTTC. Amino acid sequence: CARRGGETQYF. This chain joins TRBV30 and TRBJ2-5; D ambiguous. Germline V CDR1 and CDR2: GTSNPN, SVGIG (reference sequence). This CDR3 has 11 amino acids.

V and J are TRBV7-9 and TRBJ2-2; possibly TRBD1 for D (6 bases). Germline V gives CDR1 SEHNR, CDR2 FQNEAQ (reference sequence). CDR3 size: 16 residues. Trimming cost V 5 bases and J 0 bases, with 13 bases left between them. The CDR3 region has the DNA TGTGCCAGCAGCCGAAGGGGACAACCGAACACCGGGGAGCTGTTTTTT. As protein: CASSRRGQPNTGELFF.

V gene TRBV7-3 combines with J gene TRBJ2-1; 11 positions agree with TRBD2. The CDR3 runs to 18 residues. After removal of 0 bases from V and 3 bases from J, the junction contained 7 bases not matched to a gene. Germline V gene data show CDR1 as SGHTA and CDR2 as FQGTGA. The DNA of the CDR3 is TGTGCCAGCAGCTTAACATCAGGGCTAGCGGGAGGCTACAATGAGCAGTTCTTC. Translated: CASSLTSGLAGGYNEQFF.

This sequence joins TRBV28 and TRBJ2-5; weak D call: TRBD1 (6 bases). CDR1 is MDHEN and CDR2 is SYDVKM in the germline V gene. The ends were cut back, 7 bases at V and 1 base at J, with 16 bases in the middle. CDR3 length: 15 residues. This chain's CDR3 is CASIQAPGAQETQYF. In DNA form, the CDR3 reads TGTGCCAGCATTCAGGCCCCAGGGGCCCAAGAGACCCAGTACTTC. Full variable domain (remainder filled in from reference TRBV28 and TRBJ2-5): DVKVTQSSRYLVKRTGEKVFLECVQDMDHENMFWYRQDPGLGLRLIYFSYDVKMKEKGDIPEGYSVSREKKERFSLILESASTNQTSMYLCASIQAPGAQETQYFGPGTRLLVL.

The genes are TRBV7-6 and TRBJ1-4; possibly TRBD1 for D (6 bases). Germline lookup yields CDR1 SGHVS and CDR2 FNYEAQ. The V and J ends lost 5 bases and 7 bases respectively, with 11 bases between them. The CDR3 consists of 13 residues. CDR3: CASSRPRGEKLFF. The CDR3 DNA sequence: TGTGCCAGCAGCCGGCCCAGGGGTGAAAAACTGTTTTTT.

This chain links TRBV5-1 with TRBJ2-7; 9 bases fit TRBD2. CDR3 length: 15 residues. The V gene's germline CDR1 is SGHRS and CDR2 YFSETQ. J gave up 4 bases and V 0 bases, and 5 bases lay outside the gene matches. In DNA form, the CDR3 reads TGCGCCAGCAGCTTGGCCTCTAGCGGGATGTACGAGCAGTACTTC. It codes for CASSLASSGMYEQYF.

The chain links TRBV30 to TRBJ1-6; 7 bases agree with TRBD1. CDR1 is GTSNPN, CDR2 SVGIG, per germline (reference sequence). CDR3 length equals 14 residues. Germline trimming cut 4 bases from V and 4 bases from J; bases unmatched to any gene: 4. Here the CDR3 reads CAWMEGAYNSPLHF. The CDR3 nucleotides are TGTGCCTGGATGGAGGGGGCTTATAATTCACCCCTCCACTTT.

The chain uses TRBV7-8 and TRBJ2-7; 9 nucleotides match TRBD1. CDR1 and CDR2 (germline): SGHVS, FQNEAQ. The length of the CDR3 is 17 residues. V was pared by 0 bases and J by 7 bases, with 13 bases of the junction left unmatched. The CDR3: CASSLAWTGATRGEQYF. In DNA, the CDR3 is TGTGCCAGCAGCTTAGCCTGGACAGGGGCCACCCGGGGGGAGCAGTACTTC.

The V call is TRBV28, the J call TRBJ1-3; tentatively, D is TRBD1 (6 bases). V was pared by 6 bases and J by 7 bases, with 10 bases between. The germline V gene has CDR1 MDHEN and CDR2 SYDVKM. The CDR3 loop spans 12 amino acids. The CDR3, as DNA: TGTGCCAGCAGAGATCAGGGGAACACCATATATTTT. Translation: CASRDQGNTIYF.